This T cell receptor beta chain comes out of a study of STAT3 mutations in large granular lymphocyte leukemia. Across the whole study: Immunosuppressive therapy was given to more than half of T-LGLL patients.

General study findings and limits: Variable sampling intervals and differing treatment regimens complicated linking therapy response to TCR clonal burden changes. Some patients had dominant TCR clones larger than their STAT3 mutant burden. TCR clonotype switching after therapy occurred in about 35% of the 18 patients. In T-cell large granular lymphocyte leukemia, about half of patients showed multiple immunodominant subclonotypes.

The CDR3 runs to 14 residues. The V end lost 1 base, the J end lost 3 bases, and 9 bases lay between the germline ends. Germline CDR1 and CDR2: SGHVS and FNYEAQ. TCRdb keeps only in-frame clones here, not all; method: immunoSEQ multiplex PCR. The profile shows fewer than 10,000 clones, about 89% of them singletons. This clone was seen once. What it binds is not known. The receptor was isolated from a man of 80 years or more with T-cell large granular lymphocyte leukemia. Some clones in this sample may be carry-over from other donors' samples. The gene calls are TRBV7-6 and TRBJ2-5, with D unresolved. The specimen sequenced was peripheral blood mononuclear cells. The CDR3 DNA reads TGTGCCAGCAGCTTAGGGGCCGTGAAAGAGACCCAGTACTTC. This codes for CASSLGAVKETQYF.